One sample yielded the 5 T cell receptor beta chains listed below, sequenced in a study of identical twins. Using its own MiXCR run on the 5' RACE reads, TCRdb lists one record per CDR3 protein. This sample has hundreds of thousands of distinct CDR3 sequences, with about 7.5% found just once. The sample was also linked to a second study, of yellow fever vaccine responses in identical twins.

Sequenced sample: memory (CD45RO+) T cells sorted from blood. The receptors shown here come from a woman aged 18 to 35 in good health.

This clonotype occurred once. CDR3 amino acids: CASSSNTGTFFF. The CDR3 coding sequence is TGTGCCAGCAGCTCGAATACCGGGACCTTCTTTTTT. The V gene is TRBV7-8, the J gene TRBJ1-4; possible D gene TRBD1, 5 bases. The V gene lost 4 bases and the J gene lost 17 bases, with 17 bases spanning the gap. Germline CDR1 is SGHVS and CDR2 is FQNEAQ. CDR3 length: 12 residues.

This clonotype has a count of ten or more. V gene TRBV29-1 combines with J gene TRBJ2-3, with TRBD2 identical over 8 bases. Germline CDR1 is SQVTM and CDR2 is ANQGSEA. The CDR3 covers 15 residues. V shed 7 bases and J 1 base; nucleotides not matched to a gene: 10. The CDR3 DNA reads TGCAGCGGGGGCTTTGCTAGCGGGCGCACAGATACGCAGTATTTT. It translates to CSGGFASGRTDTQYF.

This clonotype was seen ten or more times. The chain recombines TRBV4-3 with TRBJ1-1; D not certain. CDR1 LGHNA and CDR2 YSLEER come from the germline V gene. Trimming cost V 4 bases and J 0 bases, with 9 bases left between them. The CDR3 covers 14 residues. CDR3 sequence (DNA): TGCGCCAGCAGCCCTCAAACCATGAACACTGAAGCTTTCTTT. This codes for CASSPQTMNTEAFF.

The genes are TRBV2 and TRBJ2-6; D is uncertain. V lost 3 bases to trimming and J lost 3 bases, with 18 bases between them. Per the germline V gene, CDR1 is SNHLY and CDR2 is FYNNEI. This CDR3 contains 18 residues. CDR3 in amino acids: CASSDLGSQGIGANVLTF. CDR3 in DNA: TGTGCCAGCAGTGACCTGGGATCGCAAGGGATTGGGGCCAACGTCCTGACTTTC. Based on the CDR3 plus reference TRBV2 and TRBJ2-6, the full variable domain is EPEVTQTPSHQVTQMGQEVILRCVPISNHLYFYWYRQILGQKVEFLVSFYNNEISEKSEIFDDQFSVERPDGSNFTLKIRSTKLEDSAMYFCASSDLGSQGIGANVLTFGAGSRLTVL.

This clonotype was seen only a few times. The V call is TRBV5-4, the J call TRBJ1-6; the D is unclear. Germline V gene lookup returns CDR1 SGHNT and CDR2 YYREEE (reference sequence). The length of the CDR3 is 16 residues. V lost 0 bases and J 10 bases, leaving 17 bases between the germline ends. CDR3 bases: TGTGCCAGCAGCTTGGATGGTTTCGCGGCGGCCTCACCCCTCCACTTT. It is translated as CASSLDGFAAASPLHF.